The 7 T cell receptor beta chains below all came from one sample that was sequenced in a study of cytomegalovirus exposure and HLA in healthy donors. Primers included in the PCR were 60 Vbeta and 13 Jbeta primers. This table comes from immunoSEQ multiplex PCR, and its TCRdb copy is limited to in-frame clones, with some not included. Altogether under 200,000 clones are present, around 80% being singletons, with the ten largest covering roughly 4.5%. The material sequenced was PBMCs. These receptors all stem from a woman in her twenties or thirties in good health and CMV-seropositive.

The chain has TRBV19 and TRBJ2-1; D gene ambiguous. V lost 1 base to trimming and J lost 10 bases, with 11 bases between them. The V gene's germline CDR1 is LNHDA and CDR2 SQIVND (reference sequence). CDR3 length equals 13 residues. CDR3 nucleotide sequence: TGTGCCAGTAGTATAGCCCCCCCGCGAGAGCAGTTCTTC. Amino acid sequence: CASSIAPPREQFF.

On this clone itself: This specimen includes other DNA sequences encoding the same CDR3. This chain connects TRBV7-9 to TRBJ2-1; TRBD2 aligns across 10 bases. Per germline, CDR1 SEHNR and CDR2 FQNEAQ (reference sequence). Losses at the gene ends were 1 base for V and 8 bases for J; bases not matched to a gene: 2. The CDR3 is made up of 14 amino acids. The CDR3 is CASSLGLAGDEQFF. The CDR3 DNA reads TGTGCCAGCAGCTTAGGGCTAGCGGGAGATGAGCAGTTCTTC.

This chain links TRBV29-1 with TRBJ2-3; 13 nucleotides line up with TRBD2. Germline CDR1 reads SQVTM; CDR2 reads ANQGSEA. The J segment lost 6 bases and the V segment lost 8 bases, leaving 5 bases of the junction unmatched. The CDR3 spans 13 residues. This CDR3 is CSFLTSGGDTQYF. The CDR3 coding sequence is TGCAGCTTTTTGACTAGCGGGGGGGATACGCAGTATTTT.

In regard to this clone: This sample also contains other DNA sequences that code for the same CDR3. The chain is built from TRBV6-5 and TRBJ2-3; TRBD2 matches 8 bases. Germline V gene sequence: CDR1 MNHEY, CDR2 SVGAGI. The J segment lost 1 base and the V segment lost 2 bases, leaving 2 bases of the junction unmatched. This CDR3 is built from 15 residues. CDR3 bases: TGTGCCAGCAGTTACAGCGGGAGCGGCACAGATACGCAGTATTTT. It specifies CASSYSGSGTDTQYF.

The genes are TRBV28 and TRBJ2-7; 7 nucleotides agree with TRBD1. After removal of 9 bases from V and 4 bases from J, the junction contained 12 bases not matched to a gene. The CDR3 totals 14 residues. From germline, CDR1 is MDHEN and CDR2 SYDVKM. The CDR3 region has the DNA TGTGCCAGTCAGGCACAGGGGCTAATTTACGAGCAGTACTTC. Protein: CASQAQGLIYEQYF.

The CDR3: CASSPVVREEQFF. CDR3 nucleotide sequence: TGTGCCAGCAGCCCGGTCGTCCGTGAGGAGCAGTTCTTC. This chain uses TRBV28 with TRBJ2-1; unclear D gene. The CDR3 runs 13 residues. V was cut by 6 bases and J by 10 bases, with 16 bases left in between. The V gene's germline CDR1 is MDHEN and CDR2 SYDVKM.

CDR3 amino acids: CASSELLVPKTQYF. Here the CDR3 DNA reads TGTGCCAGCAGCGAGCTACTAGTTCCCAAGACCCAGTACTTC. The chain employs TRBV11-3 and TRBJ2-5, with a tentative D call TRBD2 (5 bases). Trimming took off 5 bases at V and 6 bases at J, with 16 bases between the two ends. From germline, CDR1 is SGHNT and CDR2 YENEEA. The CDR3 extends over 14 amino acids. Looking up the rest from reference TRBV11-3 and TRBJ2-5 gives the full variable domain: EAGVVQSPRYKIIEKKQPVAFWCNPISGHNTLYWYLQNLGQGPELLIRYENEEAVDDSQLPKDRFSAERLKGVDSTLKIQPAELGDSAVYLCASSELLVPKTQYFGPGTRLLVL.